The clone carrying this T cell receptor beta chain was observed a handful of times. Its matching antigen is unknown. This CDR3 region has 13 residues. V dropped 2 bases and J dropped 5 bases, with 11 bases sitting between them. Germline values: CDR1 SGHRS, CDR2 YFSETQ. The data were taken from a study of cytomegalovirus exposure and HLA in healthy donors. PCR was performed using 60 Vbeta and 13 Jbeta primers. The data were produced by immunoSEQ multiplex PCR, yet TCRdb's version contains in-frame clones alone and is incomplete. The profile shows roughly 95,000 clones, approximately 85% of them singletons. Study-level points and caveats: Because they were indistinguishable, some V segments, including TRBV6-2 and TRBV6-3, were excluded. Productive status was seen about 87% or about 30% of the time for most TCR beta V segments in an earlier analysis. Rare TCR sequences predominated, though certain public TCRs were found in many donors.

This TCR derives from a man aged 25 to 45 in good health and CMV-seropositive. The sequencing input was PBMCs. This chain joins TRBV5-1 and TRBJ2-7, with a possible D match to TRBD1 (5 bases). CDR3 DNA sequence: TGCGCCAGCAGCTTTTCAGGGTTCAACGAGCAGTACTTC. This sequence encodes CASSFSGFNEQYF.